This T cell receptor beta chain was found in a study of graft-versus-host responses after intestinal transplantation. Study context: The study gave all recipients anti-thymocyte globulin induction, then tacrolimus and steroids for about 3 years.

Clones were sequenced by immunoSEQ multiplex PCR, and TCRdb holds only the in-frame ones, with some missing. The top ten clones hold 0.22% of a sample with tens of thousands of clones, over 90% of them seen once. Study-wide results and limits: GvH clones surfaced in recipient marrow, some emerging earlier in ileum or blood. Clonal ratios of graft-versus-host to host-versus-graft in allografts were high for patients exhibiting graft-donor T cell macrochimerism.

This clone has a single count. Its antigen is not identified. CDR3 size: 14 residues. The germline gives CDR1 MNHEY, CDR2 SVGAGI. Trimming removed 2 bases from V and 0 bases from J, with 7 bases in between. The V call is TRBV6-5, the J call TRBJ1-2; D is uncertain. The clonotype originates from a human donor who was the organ donor for an intestinal transplant. This specimen consisted of unstimulated CD8+ T cells sorted from spleen or lymph node cells, obtained before transplant. CDR3 in DNA: TGTGCCAGCAGTTACGGGCAGACTAACTATGGCTACACCTTC. This encodes CASSYGQTNYGYTF.